Shown below are 9 T cell receptor beta chains from a single sample sequenced in a study of T cell responses to AZD1222 COVID-19 vaccine (dated by TCRdb to about 2021). What the time point label conveys for this sample: baseline before first vaccination. The library came from the immunoSEQ multiplex PCR assay. TCRdb stores this immuneACCESS table with in-frame sequences only. Part of the clones is absent; in the studies checked, under half of the shortfall reflects unresolved V genes, and no reason is known for the rest. For this sample the table gives around 100,000 clones, of which about 92% were detected only once. The ten largest clonotypes hold about 1.2% of the sample. Source: peripheral blood, taken on day 0 of AZD1222 vaccination. These TCRs come from an adult in good health.

This clone was recorded a few times. This chain connects TRBV18 to TRBJ2-2; D gene ambiguous. The germline gives CDR1 KGHSH, CDR2 LQKENI. The CDR3 contains 15 residues. The ends were cut back, 3 bases at V and 3 bases at J, with 11 bases in the middle. CDR3 nucleotides: TGTGCCAGCTCACCCCCGACGGGTGACACCGGGGAGCTGTTTTTT. Encoded protein: CASSPPTGDTGELFF.

The chain employs TRBV24-1 and TRBJ1-6; 8 bases align to TRBD1. The V and J ends lost 7 bases and 0 bases, in that order; junction bases with no gene match: 13. Per germline, CDR1 KGHDR and CDR2 SFDVKD. The CDR3 has 19 amino acids. The CDR3 DNA reads TGTGCCACCAGCAGCACCCGGACAGGGATCCCCTCCTATAATTCACCCCTCCACTTT. Protein: CATSSTRTGIPSYNSPLHF.

The V and J genes are TRBV19 and TRBJ2-3, with 7 bases that match TRBD2. CDR1 LNHDA and CDR2 SQIVND come from the germline V gene (reference sequence). CDR3 length: 15 residues. V shed 5 bases, J shed 7 bases, and the junction held 12 bases outside the gene matches. CDR3 sequence reads: CASSSPGGRTHTQYF. CDR3 DNA sequence: TGTGCCAGTAGTTCCCCGGGGGGAAGAACGCATACGCAGTATTTT. The full variable domain, rest sourced from reference TRBV19 and TRBJ2-3, is DGGITQSPKYLFRKEGQNVTLSCEQNLNHDAMYWYRQDPGQGLRLIYYSQIVNDFQKGDIAEGYSVSREKKESFPLTVTSAQKNPTAFYLCASSSPGGRTHTQYFGPGTRLTVL.

The rearrangement links TRBV12-3 or TRBV12-4 to TRBJ1-1, with D unresolved. The CDR3 consists of 12 residues. Trimming stripped 7 bases from V and 7 bases from J, with 13 bases between. The CDR3 sequence: CASNGDYSEAFF. In DNA, the CDR3 is TGTGCCAGCAATGGGGATTACAGTGAAGCTTTCTTT.

The chain combines TRBV6-2 or TRBV6-3 with TRBJ2-7, with TRBD1 matching 8 bases. Trimming at V came to 0 bases and at J to 2 bases, leaving 3 bases not matched to a gene. The CDR3 is 15 amino acids. CDR1 and CDR2 (germline): MNHEY, SVGEGT. The CDR3 sequence is CASSYSTGVAYEQYF. CDR3 DNA sequence: TGTGCCAGCAGTTACTCGACAGGGGTGGCCTACGAGCAGTACTTC.

This clone was detected a few times. V usage is TRBV9 and J usage is TRBJ1-6; maybe TRBD1 (5 bases). Germline V CDR1 and CDR2: SGDLS, YYNGEE. With 0 bases removed from V and 8 bases from J, the gap between germline ends came to 15 bases. This CDR3 contains 16 residues. The CDR3 sequence: CASSVGEGEADSPLHF. The CDR3 bases are TGTGCCAGCAGCGTAGGTGAAGGGGAGGCAGATTCACCCCTCCACTTT.

CDR3 in DNA: TGTGCCAGCAGCCTTGGCGGGATCACAGGGTACAATGAGCAGTTCTTC. This translates into CASSLGGITGYNEQFF. The chain couples TRBV7-9 to TRBJ2-1; either TRBD1 or TRBD2 may supply D (6 bases each). V shed 5 bases and J shed 4 bases, with 18 bases lying between them. CDR3 length: 16 amino acids. Germline CDR1 reads SEHNR; CDR2 reads FQNEAQ (reference sequence).

The chain is built from TRBV20-1 and TRBJ1-5; 8 positions agree with TRBD1. CDR1 is DFQATT and CDR2 is SNEGSKA in the germline V gene (reference sequence). V trimming: 6 bases; J trimming: 14 bases; junction bases outside the gene matches: 6. The CDR3 is made up of 10 amino acids. CDR3 coding DNA: TGCAGTGCACTTGGACAGGGAGAGCATTTT. It is translated as CSALGQGEHF.

The V and J genes are TRBV7-6 and TRBJ2-6, with D unresolved. The germline V gene has CDR1 SGHVS and CDR2 FNYEAQ. V gave up 5 bases and J gave up 0 bases, with 11 bases separating them. The CDR3 contains 16 residues. This CDR3 is CASSPTPSSGANVLTF. The CDR3 region has the DNA TGTGCCAGCAGCCCTACCCCCAGCTCTGGGGCCAACGTCCTGACTTTC.